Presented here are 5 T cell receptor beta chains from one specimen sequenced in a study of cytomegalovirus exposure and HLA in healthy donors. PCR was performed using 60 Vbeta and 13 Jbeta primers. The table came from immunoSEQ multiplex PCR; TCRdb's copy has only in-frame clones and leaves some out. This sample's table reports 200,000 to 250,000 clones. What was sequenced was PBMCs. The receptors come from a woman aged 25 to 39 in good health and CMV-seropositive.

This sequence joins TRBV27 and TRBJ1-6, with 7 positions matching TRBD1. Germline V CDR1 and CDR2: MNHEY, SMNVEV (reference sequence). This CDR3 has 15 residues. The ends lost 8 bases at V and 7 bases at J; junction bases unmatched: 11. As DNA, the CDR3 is TGTGCCAGCCGCTTTGGGGGGACAGCAAATTCACCCCTCCACTTT. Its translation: CASRFGGTANSPLHF.

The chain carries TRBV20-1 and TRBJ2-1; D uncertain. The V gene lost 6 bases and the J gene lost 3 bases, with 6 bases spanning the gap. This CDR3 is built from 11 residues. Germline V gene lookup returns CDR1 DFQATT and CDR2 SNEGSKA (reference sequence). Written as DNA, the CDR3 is TGCAGTGCCCACAACTACAATGAGCAGTTCTTC. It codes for CSAHNYNEQFF.

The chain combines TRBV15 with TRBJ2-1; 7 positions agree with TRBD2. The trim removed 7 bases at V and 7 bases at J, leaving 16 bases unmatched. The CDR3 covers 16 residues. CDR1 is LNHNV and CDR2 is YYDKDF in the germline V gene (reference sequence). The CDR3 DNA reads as TGTGCCACCACCCCCGGGGGGAGGGCGCTTGGGAATGAGCAGTTCTTC. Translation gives CATTPGGRALGNEQFF.

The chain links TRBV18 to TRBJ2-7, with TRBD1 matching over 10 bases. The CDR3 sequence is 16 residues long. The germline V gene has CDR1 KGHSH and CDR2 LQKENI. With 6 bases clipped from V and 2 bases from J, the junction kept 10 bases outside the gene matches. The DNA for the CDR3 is TGTGCCAGCTCTATCATCGGGACAGGGGTCACCTACGAGCAGTACTTC. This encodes CASSIIGTGVTYEQYF.

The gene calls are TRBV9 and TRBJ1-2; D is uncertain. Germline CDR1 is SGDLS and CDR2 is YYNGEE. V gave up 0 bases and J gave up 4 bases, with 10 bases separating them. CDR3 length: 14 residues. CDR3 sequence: CASSVVSSSYGYTF. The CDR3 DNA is TGTGCCAGCAGCGTAGTATCCTCCTCCTATGGCTACACCTTC.